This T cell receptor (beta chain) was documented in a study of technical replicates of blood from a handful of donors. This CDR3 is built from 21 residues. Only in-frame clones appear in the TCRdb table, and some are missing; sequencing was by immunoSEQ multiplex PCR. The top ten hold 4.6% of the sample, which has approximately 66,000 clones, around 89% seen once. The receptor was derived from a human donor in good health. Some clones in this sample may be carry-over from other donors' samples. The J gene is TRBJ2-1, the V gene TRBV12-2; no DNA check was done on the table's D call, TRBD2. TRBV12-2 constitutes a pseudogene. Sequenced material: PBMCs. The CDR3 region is CASRSQGAGSGGPSSYNEQFF. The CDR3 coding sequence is TGTGCAAGTCGCTCCCAAGGCGCGGGTAGCGGGGGCCCCTCCTCCTACAATGAGCAGTTCTTC.